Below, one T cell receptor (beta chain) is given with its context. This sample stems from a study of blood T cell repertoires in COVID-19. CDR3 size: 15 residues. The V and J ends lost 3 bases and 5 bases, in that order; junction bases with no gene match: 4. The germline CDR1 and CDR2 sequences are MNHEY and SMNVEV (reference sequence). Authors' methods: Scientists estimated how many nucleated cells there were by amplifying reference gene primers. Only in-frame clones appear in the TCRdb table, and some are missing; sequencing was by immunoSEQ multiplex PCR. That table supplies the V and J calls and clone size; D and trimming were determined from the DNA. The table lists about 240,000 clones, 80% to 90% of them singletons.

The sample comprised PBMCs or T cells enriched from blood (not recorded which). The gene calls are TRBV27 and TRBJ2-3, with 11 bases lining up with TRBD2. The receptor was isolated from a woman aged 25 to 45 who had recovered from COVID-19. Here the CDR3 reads CASSFKGLAVDTQYF. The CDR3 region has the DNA TGTGCCAGCAGTTTTAAGGGACTAGCGGTAGATACGCAGTATTTT.